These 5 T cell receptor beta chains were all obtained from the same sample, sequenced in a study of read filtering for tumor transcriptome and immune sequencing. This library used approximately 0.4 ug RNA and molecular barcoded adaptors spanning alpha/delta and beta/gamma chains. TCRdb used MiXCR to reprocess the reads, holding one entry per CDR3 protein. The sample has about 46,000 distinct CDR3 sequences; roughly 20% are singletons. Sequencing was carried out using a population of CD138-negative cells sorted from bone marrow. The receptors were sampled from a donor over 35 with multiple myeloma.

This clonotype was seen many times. CDR3 bases: TGTGCCAGCAGTTTAACCGGTACGGGAGCTGAAGCTTTCTTT. Translation gives CASSLTGTGAEAFF. The chain couples TRBV12-3 or TRBV12-4 to TRBJ1-1; D ambiguous. The CDR3 contains 14 residues. V was cut by 2 bases and J by 6 bases, with 13 bases left in between.

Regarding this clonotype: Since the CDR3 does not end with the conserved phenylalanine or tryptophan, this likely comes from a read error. The CDR3 spells CSARYGPTEAFL. DNA for the CDR3: TGCAGTGCTAGATACGGGCCCACTGAAGCTTTCCTT. The chain couples TRBV20-1 to TRBJ1-1; D is undetermined. The CDR3 extends over 12 amino acids. The V gene's germline CDR1 is DFQATT and CDR2 SNEGSKA (reference sequence). The V gene lost 2 bases and the J gene lost 4 bases, with 8 bases spanning the gap.

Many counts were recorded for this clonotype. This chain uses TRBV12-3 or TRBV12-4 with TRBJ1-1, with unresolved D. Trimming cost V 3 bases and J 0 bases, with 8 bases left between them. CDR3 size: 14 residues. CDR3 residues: CASSFGYMNTEAFF. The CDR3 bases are TGTGCCAGCAGTTTCGGGTACATGAACACTGAAGCTTTCTTT.

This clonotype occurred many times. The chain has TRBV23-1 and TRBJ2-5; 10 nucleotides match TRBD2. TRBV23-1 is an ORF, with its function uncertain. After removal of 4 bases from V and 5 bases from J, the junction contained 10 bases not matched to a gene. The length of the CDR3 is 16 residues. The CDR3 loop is CASSLWGSGRQETQYF. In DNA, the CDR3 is TGCGCCAGCAGTCTGTGGGGTAGCGGGAGGCAGGAGACCCAGTACTTC.

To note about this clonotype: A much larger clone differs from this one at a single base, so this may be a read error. The CDR3 sequence is CAGLAGDCNEQFF. In nucleotides, the CDR3 is TGTGCCGGTCTAGCGGGAGACTGCAATGAGCAGTTCTTC. The V gene is TRBV19, the J gene TRBJ2-1; 10 bases agree with TRBD2. CDR1 is LNHDA, CDR2 SQIVND, per germline (reference sequence). The CDR3 contains 13 residues. Trimming cost V 11 bases and J 6 bases; bases outside gene matches: 7.